The 31 T cell receptor beta chains listed next were all sequenced from one sample in a study. The repertoire was sequenced with immunoSEQ multiplex PCR; TCRdb's copy has only in-frame clones and lacks some. The data hold 55,000 to 70,000 clones, with roughly 95% observed a single time. Material for sequencing was PBMCs. The source of these receptors is a man aged 40-55 years with rheumatoid arthritis.

This clone has a handful of counts. J is TRBJ2-5 and V is TRBV6-5, with D tentatively TRBD1 (6 bases). The CDR3 is 14 residues long. Germline lookup yields CDR1 MNHEY and CDR2 SVGAGI. V lost 5 bases and J lost 4, with 14 bases in between. The CDR3, as DNA: TGTGCCAGCAGTCCCGGACAGTTCCGAGAGACCCAGTACTTC. Encoded protein: CASSPGQFRETQYF.

The chain employs TRBV7-3 and TRBJ1-1, with D hard to call. Germline V lookup: CDR1 SGHTA, CDR2 FQGTGA. V gave up 1 base and J gave up 0 bases, with 9 bases separating them. The CDR3 has 15 amino acids. For the CDR3, the DNA is TGTGCCAGCAGCTTAATAAGGGCCTTGAACACTGAAGCTTTCTTT. Translated, it gives CASSLIRALNTEAFF.

The V call is TRBV20-1, the J call TRBJ1-3; D is unclear. The germline CDR1 and CDR2 sequences are DFQATT and SNEGSKA (reference sequence). Trimming stripped 5 bases from V and 4 bases from J, with 6 bases between. This CDR3 has 11 amino acids. The CDR3 here is CSARQGNTIYF. The CDR3 nucleotides read TGCAGTGCTCGACAAGGAAACACCATATATTTT.

This chain links TRBV6-5 with TRBJ2-5, with D hard to call. CDR1 is MNHEY, CDR2 SVGAGI, per germline. This CDR3 is built from 15 residues. V lost 5 bases and J lost 4, with 17 bases in between. CDR3 bases: TGTGCCAGCAGTCCCTGGCTAGTAGGGTCAGAGACCCAGTACTTC. This encodes CASSPWLVGSETQYF.

This clone appeared a few times. The chain combines TRBV6-5 with TRBJ1-1, with D hard to call. Per the germline V gene, CDR1 is MNHEY and CDR2 is SVGAGI. This CDR3 region has 15 residues. With 5 bases removed from V and 5 bases from J, the gap between germline ends came to 18 bases. The CDR3 loop reads CASSLNPFGVTEAFF. The CDR3 DNA reads TGTGCCAGCAGTCTTAATCCCTTCGGGGTGACTGAAGCTTTCTTT.

V is TRBV14 and J is TRBJ1-1; D perhaps matches TRBD1 (5 bases). Germline V gene sequence: CDR1 SGHDN, CDR2 FVKESK. The CDR3 loop spans 16 amino acids. Trimming left V 2 bases short and J 0 bases short, with 13 bases between. CDR3 DNA sequence: TGTGCCAGCAGCCAATTTAGTAACAGGCTGAACACTGAAGCTTTCTTT. Translating it yields CASSQFSNRLNTEAFF.

The rearrangement uses TRBV6-4 and TRBJ2-3; 9 nucleotides match TRBD1. The CDR3 length is 14 residues. V shed 2 bases, J shed 4 bases, and the junction held 1 base outside the gene matches. CDR1 is MRHNA, CDR2 SNTAGT, per germline. The CDR3 nucleotides are TGTGCCAGCAGTGACGGGACAGGGTCAGATACGCAGTATTTT. Translation: CASSDGTGSDTQYF.

In DNA form, the CDR3 reads TGTGCCAGCTCACCACCGCTCCAGGGAGGCTATGGCTACACCTTC. Translation: CASSPPLQGGYGYTF. This chain joins TRBV18 and TRBJ1-2, with D maybe TRBD1 (5 bases). CDR3 length: 15 residues. CDR1 is KGHSH, CDR2 LQKENI, per germline. Trimming stripped 0 bases from V and 4 bases from J, with 12 bases between.

The V call is TRBV27, the J call TRBJ2-2; weak D call: TRBD1 (6 bases). This CDR3 has 15 residues. Trimming removed 4 bases at V and 0 bases at J, with 9 bases between. Germline values: CDR1 MNHEY, CDR2 SMNVEV (reference sequence). CDR3 in DNA: TGTGCCAGCAGTTCCGGGACAACGAACACCGGGGAGCTGTTTTTT. Its protein is CASSSGTTNTGELFF.

CDR3 amino acids: CASSLASGHETQYF. CDR3 nucleotide sequence: TGTGCCAGCAGTTTAGCGTCGGGGCACGAGACCCAGTACTTC. This rearrangement joins TRBV28 to TRBJ2-5; D is perhaps TRBD1 or TRBD2 (5 bases each). With 2 bases removed from V and 5 bases from J, the gap between germline ends came to 12 bases. CDR3 size: 14 residues. Germline CDR1 and CDR2: MDHEN and SYDVKM.

This clone was counted a single time. V is TRBV12-3 or TRBV12-4 and J is TRBJ1-4; the D is unclear. Trimming cost V 7 bases and J 7 bases, with 13 bases left between them. The CDR3 sequence is 13 residues long. Here the CDR3 DNA reads TGTGCCAGCAAACGAGGAGGAACTGAAAAACTGTTTTTT. Its translation: CASKRGGTEKLFF.

The chain joins TRBV4-2 to TRBJ2-7; D is perhaps TRBD1 or TRBD2 (5 bases each). Per germline, CDR1 LGHNA and CDR2 YNFKEQ. V lost 0 bases and J 0 bases, leaving 6 bases between the germline ends. This CDR3 region has 14 residues. The CDR3 DNA follows: TGTGCCAGCAGCCAAGATGGGACCTCCTACGAGCAGTACTTC. Its protein product is CASSQDGTSYEQYF.

This chain connects TRBV28 to TRBJ2-1; 11 bases fit TRBD2. The CDR3 runs 15 residues. V was pared by 5 bases and J by 5 bases, with 5 bases of the junction left unmatched. CDR1 and CDR2 (germline): MDHEN, SYDVKM. The CDR3 here is CASSLGTSGNNEQFF. CDR3 bases: TGTGCCAGCAGTCTCGGGACTAGCGGAAACAATGAGCAGTTCTTC.

V usage is TRBV18 and J usage is TRBJ2-6; D perhaps matches TRBD2 (6 bases). CDR3 size: 16 residues. Trimming pared 5 bases from V and 2 bases from J, leaving 13 bases between. Germline V gene data show CDR1 as KGHSH and CDR2 as LQKENI. CDR3 region: CASSSEGTPGANVLTF. Here the CDR3 DNA reads TGTGCCAGCTCATCTGAAGGGACTCCTGGGGCCAACGTCCTGACTTTC.

As DNA, the CDR3 is TGTGCCAGCAGCGCGGTTTTGGGAAAGACGGGGTACAATGAGCAGTTCTTC. It translates to CASSAVLGKTGYNEQFF. The chain recombines TRBV6-2 or TRBV6-3 with TRBJ2-1, with D tentatively TRBD2 (5 bases). V lost 6 bases, J lost 4 bases, and 22 bases lay in between. Germline V gene data show CDR1 as MNHEY and CDR2 as SVGEGT. This CDR3 has 17 residues.

This clone was found a few times. This chain links TRBV30 with TRBJ2-7; possibly TRBD2 for D (6 bases). Germline loops: CDR1 GTSNPN, CDR2 SVGIG (reference sequence). V lost 7 bases and J lost 2, with 12 bases in between. The CDR3 is 12 residues long. CDR3 in DNA: TGTGCCTCCGGGACTTACACCTACGAGCAGTACTTC. Protein: CASGTYTYEQYF.

This clone was seen a single time. The chain has TRBV5-4 and TRBJ1-3; no definite D call. The CDR3 covers 14 residues. The V end was cut by 0 bases, the J end by 0 bases, with 4 bases between. CDR1 SGHNT and CDR2 YYREEE come from the germline V gene (reference sequence). In DNA form, the CDR3 reads TGTGCCAGCAGCTTGGGGGGCTCTGGAAACACCATATATTTT. Translated: CASSLGGSGNTIYF.

This chain uses TRBV10-3 with TRBJ1-1; 7 bases match TRBD1. V gave up 8 bases and J gave up 1 base; unmatched junction bases: 4. CDR3 length equals 13 residues. Germline assignment: CDR1 ENHRY and CDR2 SYGVKD. CDR3 nucleotide sequence: TGTGCCATCCGGGACAGCAGGAACACTGAAGCTTTCTTT. It specifies CAIRDSRNTEAFF.

CDR3 region: CSVGMGGNGNTIYF. In DNA, the CDR3 is TGCAGCGTCGGGATGGGGGGGAATGGAAACACCATATATTTT. The J gene is TRBJ1-3, the V gene TRBV29-1; D perhaps matches TRBD1 (5 bases). The CDR3 covers 14 residues. The germline CDR1 and CDR2 sequences are SQVTM and ANQGSEA. The V and J ends lost 6 bases and 3 bases respectively, with 15 bases between them.

V is TRBV2 and J is TRBJ1-4; 8 bases are a match to TRBD1. V was pared by 10 bases and J by 5 bases, with 9 bases of the junction left unmatched. CDR1 is SNHLY, CDR2 FYNNEI, per germline. The CDR3 runs to 14 residues. CDR3 loop: CATRLGQENEKLFF. The CDR3 DNA reads TGTGCCACCAGACTGGGACAGGAGAATGAAAAACTGTTTTTT. Filled out from reference TRBV2 and TRBJ1-4, the complete variable domain reads EPEVTQTPSHQVTQMGQEVILRCVPISNHLYFYWYRQILGQKVEFLVSFYNNEISEKSEIFDDQFSVERPDGSNFTLKIRSTKLEDSAMYFCATRLGQENEKLFFGSGTQLSVL.

The rearrangement joins TRBV19 to TRBJ2-7; TRBD1 agrees at 9 bases. This CDR3 has 15 amino acids. Germline V lookup: CDR1 LNHDA, CDR2 SQIVND (reference sequence). V gave up 2 bases and J gave up 4 bases; unmatched junction bases: 6. The CDR3 loop is CASSINVQGAYEQYF. The CDR3 region has the DNA TGTGCCAGTAGTATAAACGTACAGGGGGCTTACGAGCAGTACTTC. Filled out from reference TRBV19 and TRBJ2-7, the complete variable domain reads DGGITQSPKYLFRKEGQNVTLSCEQNLNHDAMYWYRQDPGQGLRLIYYSQIVNDFQKGDIAEGYSVSREKKESFPLTVTSAQKNPTAFYLCASSINVQGAYEQYFGPGTRLTVT.

The chain joins TRBV3-1 (or the pseudogene TRBV3-2) to TRBJ2-5; a possible D gene is TRBD1 (6 bases). This CDR3 is 14 amino acids long. CDR1 is LGHDT and CDR2 is YNNKEL in the germline V gene (reference sequence). V was shortened by 2 bases and J by 0 bases, with 7 bases between the two germline ends. The CDR3 protein is CASSQWTDQETQYF. The CDR3 DNA follows: TGTGCCAGCAGCCAATGGACAGACCAAGAGACCCAGTACTTC.

This clone was observed a few times. The genes are TRBV27 and TRBJ2-7; TRBD2 aligns across 7 bases. Looked up from germline, CDR1 is MNHEY and CDR2 is SMNVEV (reference sequence). The CDR3 is made up of 14 amino acids. J gave up 5 bases and V 2 bases, and 6 bases lay outside the gene matches. Written as DNA, the CDR3 is TGTGCCAGCAGTTTACGCGGGGGACCTAACGAGCAGTACTTC. It codes for CASSLRGGPNEQYF.

The chain links TRBV7-9 to TRBJ2-3; 7 positions agree with TRBD2. The CDR3 has 16 residues. After removal of 1 base from V and 4 bases from J, the junction contained 8 bases not matched to a gene. Germline CDR1 reads SEHNR; CDR2 reads FQNEAQ (reference sequence). For the CDR3, the DNA is TGTGCCAGCAGCTTAGGTGGGAGGGCCGAGTCAGATACGCAGTATTTT. Its translation is CASSLGGRAESDTQYF. The full variable domain, its missing parts supplied by reference TRBV7-9 and TRBJ2-3, is DTGVSQNPRHKITKRGQNVTFRCDPISEHNRLYWYRQTLGQGPEFLTYFQNEAQLEKSRLLSDRFSAERPKGSFSTLEIQRTEQGDSAMYLCASSLGGRAESDTQYFGPGTRLTVL.

The rearrangement joins TRBV29-1 to TRBJ1-5; D uncertain. Germline CDR1 and CDR2: SQVTM and ANQGSEA. Between the trimmed V and J ends, which lost 5 bases and 0 bases, there was a span of 8 bases. This CDR3 has 13 amino acids. CDR3 sequence reads: CSVQDYSNQPQHF. Written as DNA, the CDR3 is TGCAGCGTTCAGGATTATAGCAATCAGCCCCAGCATTTT. The full variable domain, rest sourced from reference TRBV29-1 and TRBJ1-5, is SAVISQKPSRDICQRGTSLTIQCQVDSQVTMMFWYRQQPGQSLTLIATANQGSEATYESGFVIDKFPISRPNLTFSTLTVSNMSPEDSSIYLCSVQDYSNQPQHFGDGTRLSIL.

The chain has TRBV7-2 and TRBJ1-1; perhaps TRBD1 as D (5 bases). From germline, CDR1 is SGHTA and CDR2 FQGNSA. V gave up 1 base and J gave up 3 bases, with 12 bases separating them. The CDR3 runs 15 residues. The CDR3 sequence: CASSLGAGRYTEAFF. CDR3 sequence (DNA): TGTGCCAGCAGCTTAGGCGCAGGGAGGTACACTGAAGCTTTCTTT.

The chain is built from TRBV6-6 and TRBJ2-7; D is ambiguous. Trimming cost V 6 bases and J 0 bases, with 15 bases left between them. The CDR3 totals 15 residues. CDR1 and CDR2 (germline): MNHNY, SVGAGI (reference sequence). This CDR3 is CASSPVAQSSYEQYF. CDR3 DNA sequence: TGTGCCAGCAGCCCCGTGGCGCAAAGCTCCTACGAGCAGTACTTC.

The chain has TRBV27 and TRBJ2-7, with 9 bases lining up with TRBD2. Per germline, CDR1 MNHEY and CDR2 SMNVEV (reference sequence). After removal of 8 bases from V and 1 base from J, the junction contained 9 bases not matched to a gene. This CDR3 spans 15 amino acids. The CDR3 region is CASGHGREGSYEQYF. The CDR3 nucleotides read TGTGCCAGCGGTCATGGGCGGGAGGGTTCCTACGAGCAGTACTTC.

The V and J genes are TRBV29-1 and TRBJ1-5; possibly TRBD1 for D (5 bases). CDR1 is SQVTM and CDR2 is ANQGSEA in the germline V gene. The CDR3 contains 13 residues. The V and J ends lost 5 bases and 5 bases respectively, with 13 bases between them. The CDR3 region has the DNA TGCAGCGTTAACGAGGGGCGACATCAGCCCCAGCATTTT. Translated: CSVNEGRHQPQHF.

This chain joins TRBV18 and TRBJ1-3, with TRBD1 matching 9 bases. CDR1 KGHSH and CDR2 LQKENI come from the germline V gene. Germline trimming cut 2 bases from V and 3 bases from J; bases unmatched to any gene: 2. The CDR3 runs 15 residues. Written as DNA, the CDR3 is TGTGCCAGCTCACCAGGACAGGGGAATGGAAACACCATATATTTT. It yields the protein CASSPGQGNGNTIYF.

In nucleotides, the CDR3 is TGCGCCAGCAGTGAGGACCTAGCCTACGAGCAGTACTTC. It codes for CASSEDLAYEQYF. The V and J genes are TRBV10-1 and TRBJ2-7; D is undetermined. The CDR3 is 13 amino acids. In germline, CDR1 is WNHNN, CDR2 SYGVQD (reference sequence). The V end was cut by 2 bases, the J end by 2 bases, with 7 bases between.